This TCR beta chain was sequenced during a study of vaccination and CD4 T cells after COVID-19. Germline CDR1 reads KGHDR; CDR2 reads SFDVKD. This CDR3 spans 18 amino acids. After removal of 6 bases from V and 5 bases from J, the junction contained 20 bases not matched to a gene. This clonotype was recorded a few times. What it binds is not known. This sample's treatment: approximately nine-day PBMC culture with coronavirus spike peptide pools or control peptides (ViraFEST assay). Researchers used the Oncomine TCR Beta short-read assay to sequence DNA from cultured CD4+ T cells. Via MiXCR, TCRdb re-called the PCR reads, giving one row per CDR3 protein. The sample has 24,000 or so distinct CDR3 sequences; approximately 59% are singletons.

The material sequenced was CD4+ T cells from blood, cultured in vitro. The V and J genes are TRBV24-1 and TRBJ2-5; TRBD2 matches at 7 bases. The TCR was taken from a human donor who had recovered from COVID-19. The CDR3 is CATSLPLWTREAKETQYF. CDR3 bases: TGTGCCACCAGTCTCCCATTGTGGACTAGGGAGGCAAAGGAGACCCAGTACTTC.